This TCR beta chain comes out of a study of blood T cell repertoires in COVID-19. Assay used: immunoSEQ multiplex PCR; TCRdb lists only in-frame clones, some missing. The sample carries approximately 190,000 clones, around 82% recorded once. The CDR3 extends over 15 amino acids. V was pared by 2 bases and J by 0 bases, with 3 bases of the junction left unmatched. Looked up from germline, CDR1 is MNHEY and CDR2 is SMNVEV (reference sequence). About this clone: Other DNA variants within this sample encode the same CDR3.

This sequence was found in a man aged 35 to 55 who had recovered from COVID-19. Sequencing was carried out using PBMCs or T cells enriched from blood (not recorded which). The chain uses TRBV27 and TRBJ1-1; TRBD1 agrees at 7 bases. This chain's CDR3 is CASSLRTGLNTEAFF. The CDR3 DNA sequence: TGTGCCAGCAGTTTAAGGACAGGATTGAACACTGAAGCTTTCTTT.